The clone carrying this TCR beta chain was found many times. Antigen unknown. The CDR3 end lies 3 residues beyond the end of the read and is filled in from the germline J gene. These data are taken from a study of T cell clonality in common variable immunodeficiency. General study points: What drives increased CVID clonality needs T cell subpopulation sequencing. Fewer deletions and N-nucleotide insertions were reportedly seen in common variable immunodeficiency TCR beta sequences. Compared with controls, CVID subjects had fewer shared TCRbeta clones. CVID subjects had higher TCRbeta clonality than healthy controls, most marked in about a third.

Here immunoSEQ multiplex PCR was the method, and the copy in TCRdb shows in-frame clones only, minus some. The sample presents approximately 44,000 clones, none singletons. With V trimmed by 1 base and J by 4 bases, 5 bases remained unmatched. This CDR3 is built from 15 residues. Germline lookup yields CDR1 SQVTM and CDR2 ANQGSEA. The V gene is TRBV29-1, the J gene TRBJ2-1; 9 bases map to TRBD1. Sequencing was performed on peripheral blood mononuclear cells. The source is a person between 18 and 75 years old in good health. The CDR3 spells CSVEAWTGVYNEQFF. Partial CDR3 DNA: TGCAGCGTTGAAGCATGGACAGGGGTATACAATGAG.